This T cell receptor beta chain emerged from a study of STAT5B mutations in CD4+ large granular lymphocyte leukemia. The protocol was immunoSEQ multiplex PCR, while the TCRdb copy is restricted to in-frame clones and leaves out a portion. The sample lists 30,000 or so clones, approximately 79% seen once, with approximately 2.3% in the top ten. Findings and limits, study-wide: Main leukemic clonotypes were patient-specific, but approximately 25% appeared at low frequency elsewhere.

Note on this clone: What it recognizes is unknown.

The receptor was derived from a human donor in good health. The sample comprised CD4+ T cells from blood buffy coats.

CDR3 loop: CASSLSIDNSPLHF. The DNA of the CDR3 is TGTGCCAGCAGCTTGTCTATAGATAATTCACCCCTCCACTTT. This chain uses TRBV5-4 with TRBJ1-6; D is undetermined. The V gene lost 1 base and the J gene lost 5 bases, with 7 bases spanning the gap. In germline, CDR1 is SGHNT, CDR2 YYREEE (reference sequence). CDR3 length equals 14 residues.